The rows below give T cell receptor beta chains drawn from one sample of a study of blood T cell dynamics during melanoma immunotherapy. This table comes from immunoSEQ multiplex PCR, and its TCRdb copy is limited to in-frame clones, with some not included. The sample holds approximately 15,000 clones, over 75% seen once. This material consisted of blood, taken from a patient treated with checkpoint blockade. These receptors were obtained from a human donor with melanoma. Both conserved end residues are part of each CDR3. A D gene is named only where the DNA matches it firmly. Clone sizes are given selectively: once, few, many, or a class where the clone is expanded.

CDR3aa: CATSVASGGTYEQYF
CDR3nt: TGTGCCACCAGCGTAGCTAGCGGGGGGACTTACGAGCAGTACTTC
j_gene: TRBJ2-7
abundance: .
d_gene: TRBD2
v_gene: TRBV15

CDR3aa: CASSSLGTTGRAFF
CDR3nt: TGTGCCAGCAGCTCCCTGGGGACGACAGGGCGAGCTTTCTTT
j_gene: TRBJ1-1
abundance: .
d_gene: TRBD1
v_gene: TRBV7-2

CDR3aa: CASSVDRNYGYTF
CDR3nt: TGTGCCAGCAGCGTCGACAGGAACTATGGCTACACCTTC
j_gene: TRBJ1-2
abundance: .
d_gene: .
v_gene: TRBV11-2

CDR3aa: CASSPFGGNEKLFF
CDR3nt: TGTGCCAGCAGCCCCTTTGGGGGGAATGAAAAACTGTTTTTT
j_gene: TRBJ1-4
abundance: .
d_gene: .
v_gene: TRBV9

CDR3aa: CASSVGQSSTDTQYF
CDR3nt: TGTGCCAGCAGCGTAGGCCAGAGTAGCACAGATACGCAGTATTTT
j_gene: TRBJ2-3
abundance: .
d_gene: .
v_gene: TRBV9

CDR3aa: CASSPQGTGNTIYF
CDR3nt: TGTGCCAGCTCACCACAGGGTACTGGAAACACCATATATTTT
j_gene: TRBJ1-3
abundance: .
d_gene: .
v_gene: TRBV18

CDR3aa: CASSSGQENTEAFF
CDR3nt: TGTGCCAGCAGTTCTGGACAGGAGAACACTGAAGCTTTCTTT
j_gene: TRBJ1-1
abundance: .
d_gene: TRBD1
v_gene: TRBV6-6

CDR3aa: CASSIVVFGSPLHF
CDR3nt: TGTGCCAGTAGTATAGTTGTATTCGGTTCACCCCTCCACTTT
j_gene: TRBJ1-6
abundance: .
d_gene: .
v_gene: TRBV19

CDR3aa: CASSTGAEGNTIYF
CDR3nt: TGTGCCAGTAGCACAGGGGCGGAAGGAAACACCATATATTTT
j_gene: TRBJ1-3
abundance: .
d_gene: TRBD1
v_gene: TRBV19

CDR3aa: CASSISPAGTYEQYF
CDR3nt: TGTGCCAGTAGTATTTCCCCCGCAGGGACCTACGAGCAGTACTTC
j_gene: TRBJ2-7
abundance: .
d_gene: .
v_gene: TRBV19

CDR3aa: CASRGKGGETQYF
CDR3nt: TGTGCCAGCCGGGGGAAAGGGGGAGAGACCCAGTACTTC
j_gene: TRBJ2-5
abundance: .
d_gene: .
v_gene: TRBV5-4

CDR3aa: CASSLDGSPLSNQPQHF
CDR3nt: TGTGCCAGCAGCTTAGACGGCAGCCCCCTTAGCAATCAGCCCCAGCATTTT
j_gene: TRBJ1-5
abundance: .
d_gene: .
v_gene: TRBV7-9

CDR3aa: CASSPTGTGVTGELFF
CDR3nt: TGCGCCAGCAGCCCCACCGGGACAGGGGTCACCGGGGAGCTGTTTTTT
j_gene: TRBJ2-2
abundance: once
d_gene: TRBD1
v_gene: TRBV4-1

CDR3aa: CASSDRGAPSNEQFF
CDR3nt: TGTGCCAGCAGTGACCGGGGGGCCCCCTCCAATGAGCAGTTCTTC
j_gene: TRBJ2-1
abundance: .
d_gene: .
v_gene: TRBV6-4

CDR3aa: CASSVGRGGGEKLFF
CDR3nt: TGTGCCAGCAGTGTGGGCCGGGGAGGCGGTGAAAAACTGTTTTTT
j_gene: TRBJ1-4
abundance: .
d_gene: .
v_gene: TRBV2

CDR3aa: CASRARDGGWNEQFF
CDR3nt: TGTGCCAGTAGGGCCCGGGACGGCGGATGGAATGAGCAGTTCTTC
j_gene: TRBJ2-1
abundance: .
d_gene: .
v_gene: TRBV19

CDR3aa: CASSIGQVMNTEAFF
CDR3nt: TGTGCCAGCAGCATTGGACAGGTGATGAACACTGAAGCTTTCTTT
j_gene: TRBJ1-1
abundance: .
d_gene: TRBD1
v_gene: TRBV5-6

CDR3aa: CAISEKGQGYGYTF
CDR3nt: TGTGCCATCAGTGAGAAGGGACAGGGATATGGCTACACCTTC
j_gene: TRBJ1-2
abundance: .
d_gene: TRBD1
v_gene: TRBV10-3

CDR3aa: CASNLRGANTEAFF
CDR3nt: TGTGCCAGCAACCTTCGGGGGGCGAACACTGAAGCTTTCTTT
j_gene: TRBJ1-1
abundance: .
d_gene: .
v_gene: TRBV7-2

CDR3aa: CASSSGQGMVDEQYF
CDR3nt: TGTGCCAGCAGTTCGGGACAGGGAATGGTCGACGAGCAGTACTTC
j_gene: TRBJ2-7
abundance: .
d_gene: TRBD1
v_gene: TRBV7-2

CDR3aa: CASTGQTNTEAFF
CDR3nt: TGTGCCAGTACGGGACAGACTAACACTGAAGCTTTCTTT
j_gene: TRBJ1-1
abundance: .
d_gene: TRBD1
v_gene: TRBV10-3

CDR3aa: CSAREAGLQFF
CDR3nt: TGCAGTGCTAGAGAAGCGGGGTTGCAGTTCTTC
j_gene: TRBJ2-1
abundance: .
d_gene: TRBD2
v_gene: TRBV20-1

CDR3aa: CASSQIASGTEQFF
CDR3nt: TGTGCCAGCAGTCAAATCGCTAGCGGGACAGAGCAGTTCTTC
j_gene: TRBJ2-1
abundance: .
d_gene: TRBD2
v_gene: TRBV6-6

CDR3aa: CASSFRRAMDYGYTF
CDR3nt: TGTGCCAGCAGTTTTCGCAGGGCAATGGACTATGGCTACACCTTC
j_gene: TRBJ1-2
abundance: .
d_gene: .
v_gene: TRBV27

CDR3aa: CASSMVSDTQYF
CDR3nt: TGTGCCAGCAGTATGGTTTCAGATACGCAGTATTTT
j_gene: TRBJ2-3
abundance: .
d_gene: .
v_gene: TRBV2

CDR3aa: CAWSVRAGDTFTGANVLTF
CDR3nt: TGTGCCTGGAGTGTACGGGCAGGGGACACATTCACTGGGGCCAACGTCCTGACTTTC
j_gene: TRBJ2-6
abundance: .
d_gene: .
v_gene: TRBV30

CDR3aa: CASSLDRPRGGANVLTF
CDR3nt: TGCGCCAGCAGCTTGGACAGGCCTCGGGGAGGGGCCAACGTCCTGACTTTC
j_gene: TRBJ2-6
abundance: once
d_gene: .
v_gene: TRBV5-1

CDR3aa: CASSIGTVNTEAFF
CDR3nt: TGCGCCAGCAGCATAGGGACAGTGAACACTGAAGCTTTCTTT
j_gene: TRBJ1-1
abundance: .
d_gene: TRBD1
v_gene: TRBV5-1

CDR3aa: CASTLLAGSDTQYF
CDR3nt: TGTGCCAGCACCCTACTAGCGGGGTCGGATACGCAGTATTTT
j_gene: TRBJ2-3
abundance: .
d_gene: TRBD2
v_gene: TRBV2

CDR3aa: CASSQWGGRVETQYF
CDR3nt: TGCGCCAGCAGCCAATGGGGTGGGAGGGTTGAGACCCAGTACTTC
j_gene: TRBJ2-5
abundance: .
d_gene: TRBD2
v_gene: TRBV4-1

CDR3aa: CASSSTVLETQYF
CDR3nt: TGTGCCAGCAGCTCGACAGTCTTGGAGACCCAGTACTTC
j_gene: TRBJ2-5
abundance: .
d_gene: .
v_gene: TRBV7-2

CDR3aa: CASSRDRSQPQHF
CDR3nt: TGTGCCAGCTCTCGGGACCGAAGCCAGCCCCAGCATTTT
j_gene: TRBJ1-5
abundance: .
d_gene: .
v_gene: TRBV18

CDR3aa: CASSLGLAETQYF
CDR3nt: TGTGCCAGCAGCTTAGGACTAGCCGAGACCCAGTACTTC
j_gene: TRBJ2-5
abundance: .
d_gene: TRBD2
v_gene: TRBV11-2

CDR3aa: CASSYSRPSTDTQYF
CDR3nt: TGTGCCAGCAGTTACTCTCGGCCTAGCACAGATACGCAGTATTTT
j_gene: TRBJ2-3
abundance: once
d_gene: .
v_gene: TRBV6-5

CDR3aa: CASSWGLALNEQFF
CDR3nt: TGTGCCAGTAGTTGGGGACTAGCCTTAAATGAGCAGTTCTTC
j_gene: TRBJ2-1
abundance: .
d_gene: TRBD2
v_gene: TRBV19

CDR3aa: CARSLGTSNTGELFF
CDR3nt: TGTGCCAGAAGCCTCGGGACTAGCAACACCGGGGAGCTGTTTTTT
j_gene: TRBJ2-2
abundance: .
d_gene: TRBD2
v_gene: TRBV5-3

CDR3aa: CASSPRGRGGEKLFF
CDR3nt: TGTGCCAGCAGTCCCAGGGGTAGGGGAGGAGAAAAACTGTTTTTT
j_gene: TRBJ1-4
abundance: .
d_gene: .
v_gene: TRBV27

CDR3aa: CASSVTGTGGYTF
CDR3nt: TGTGCCAGCAGCGTGACAGGGACTGGGGGCTACACCTTC
j_gene: TRBJ1-2
abundance: .
d_gene: TRBD1
v_gene: TRBV11-2

CDR3aa: CASSSDRGSSPLHF
CDR3nt: TGTGCCAGCAGTTCGGACAGGGGATCCTCACCCCTCCACTTT
j_gene: TRBJ1-6
abundance: once
d_gene: TRBD1
v_gene: TRBV6-5

CDR3aa: CASSLARWGPYGYTF
CDR3nt: TGTGCCAGCAGCTTAGCTAGGTGGGGTCCCTATGGCTACACCTTC
j_gene: TRBJ1-2
abundance: .
d_gene: .
v_gene: TRBV11-2

CDR3aa: CASSEGTGGNSPLHF
CDR3nt: TGTGCCAGCAGTGAAGGGACAGGGGGGAATTCACCCCTCCACTTT
j_gene: TRBJ1-6
abundance: once
d_gene: TRBD1
v_gene: TRBV6-1

CDR3aa: CASSPPGTVSSYEQYF
CDR3nt: TGTGCCAGCAGTCCCCCCGGGACGGTGAGCTCCTACGAGCAGTACTTC
j_gene: TRBJ2-7
abundance: .
d_gene: .
v_gene: TRBV5-5

CDR3aa: CASSEPSGGAAKTQYF
CDR3nt: TGTGCCAGCAGCGAGCCTAGCGGGGGGGCCGCGAAGACCCAGTACTTC
j_gene: TRBJ2-5
abundance: few
d_gene: TRBD2
v_gene: TRBV7-2

CDR3aa: CASSFEGATDTQYF
CDR3nt: TGTGCCAGCAGCTTCGAGGGGGCCACAGATACGCAGTATTTT
j_gene: TRBJ2-3
abundance: once
d_gene: TRBD1
v_gene: TRBV7-9

CDR3aa: CASSTGLALMDTQYF
CDR3nt: TGTGCCAGCAGCACTGGACTAGCGCTAATGGATACGCAGTATTTT
j_gene: TRBJ2-3
abundance: few
d_gene: TRBD2
v_gene: TRBV5-4

CDR3aa: CASSLLGGLGTDTQYF
CDR3nt: TGTGCCAGCAGCTTACTGGGGGGATTGGGCACAGATACGCAGTATTTT
j_gene: TRBJ2-3
abundance: .
d_gene: .
v_gene: TRBV7-2

CDR3aa: CASSGLTGFQGTEAFF
CDR3nt: TGTGCCAGCAGCGGCCTGACAGGGTTCCAGGGGACTGAAGCTTTCTTT
j_gene: TRBJ1-1
abundance: .
d_gene: TRBD1
v_gene: TRBV7-8

CDR3aa: CASSSQGSLYNEQFF
CDR3nt: TGTGCCAGTAGTTCCCAGGGGTCCCTCTACAATGAGCAGTTCTTC
j_gene: TRBJ2-1
abundance: .
d_gene: .
v_gene: TRBV19

CDR3aa: CASSRDVFNEKLFF
CDR3nt: TGTGCCAGCAGTAGGGACGTGTTTAATGAAAAACTGTTTTTT
j_gene: TRBJ1-4
abundance: .
d_gene: .
v_gene: TRBV7-2

CDR3aa: CASQSCVSQSRANVLTF
CDR3nt: TGTGCCAGCCAAAGTTGTGTCTCGCAAAGTCGGGCCAACGTCCTGACTTTC
j_gene: TRBJ2-6
abundance: once
d_gene: .
v_gene: TRBV5-5

CDR3aa: CARSLPQETQYF
CDR3nt: TGTGCCAGAAGCTTGCCTCAAGAGACCCAGTACTTC
j_gene: TRBJ2-5
abundance: .
d_gene: .
v_gene: TRBV5-3

CDR3aa: CASSVGGGTGSETQYF
CDR3nt: TGTGCCAGCAGCGTAGGGGGGGGCACAGGGAGCGAGACCCAGTACTTC
j_gene: TRBJ2-5
abundance: .
d_gene: .
v_gene: TRBV9